This record covers a single TCR beta chain. Its antigen remains unknown. The record originates from a study of cytomegalovirus exposure and HLA in healthy donors. The CDR3 runs 14 residues. Trimming took off 2 bases at V and 9 bases at J, with 17 bases between the two ends. Germline CDR1 reads MGHDK; CDR2 reads SYGVNS. TCRdb's copy holds only in-frame clones and misses some; the assay was immunoSEQ multiplex PCR. The sample includes 90,000 to 100,000 clones, around 85% of them seen just once. Points from the study as a whole: Rarity characterized most TCR sequences, yet some public TCRs appeared in many donors. Among TCR beta chains, those listed as cytomegalovirus-associated numbered under 200.

The chain recombines TRBV25-1 with TRBJ2-7; tentatively, D is TRBD1 (6 bases). The sequenced sample was PBMCs. The sequence came from a woman under 40 in good health and CMV-seronegative. For the CDR3, the DNA is TGTGCCAGCAGTGAAGGTAGTTTGGGGACACGGCAGTACTTC. As protein: CASSEGSLGTRQYF.